What follows are 8 T cell receptor beta chains derived from one specimen sequenced in a study of CD8 T cells in acute hepatitis C reinfection. Documented time point: naive CD8 control sorted from an acute-time-point sample. Data came from immunoSEQ multiplex PCR; TCRdb stores just in-frame clones and leaves some out. The sample has approximately 41,000 clones, roughly 89% seen once; the top ten hold 0.5% to 0.65%. The sequencing input was naive CD8+ T cells from PBMCs. These receptors all stem from a man aged 30-40 years with chronic hepatitis C.

A single count supports this clone. Other DNA sequences in the same sample also yield this CDR3. The CDR3 nucleotides read TGTGCCAGCAGTTTATCGGTGAACACTGAAGCTTTCTTT. It codes for CASSLSVNTEAFF. The chain recombines TRBV27 with TRBJ1-1, with D uncertain. V lost 0 bases and J lost 0, with 2 bases in between. Germline V gene sequence: CDR1 MNHEY, CDR2 SMNVEV (reference sequence). There are 13 residues in the CDR3.

This chain uses TRBV6-5 with TRBJ2-1; TRBD2 aligns across 7 bases. There are 15 residues in the CDR3. Unmatched junction bases numbered 9, after V lost 10 bases and J lost 0 bases. Germline CDR1 and CDR2: MNHEY and SVGAGI. CDR3 DNA: TGTGCCACACACGGGGGGACGAGCTCCTACAATGAGCAGTTCTTC. Its translation: CATHGGTSSYNEQFF.

The V call is TRBV9, the J call TRBJ1-1, with unresolved D. The germline CDR1 and CDR2 sequences are SGDLS and YYNGEE. Trimming took off 5 bases at V and 4 bases at J, with 6 bases between the two ends. The CDR3 totals 11 residues. As DNA, the CDR3 is TGTGCCAGCAGTGAGGGCACTGAAGCTTTCTTT. Translating gives CASSEGTEAFF. Looking up the rest from reference TRBV9 and TRBJ1-1 gives the full variable domain: DSGVTQTPKHLITATGQRVTLRCSPRSGDLSVYWYQQSLDQGLQFLIQYYNGEERAKGNILERFSAQQFPDLHSELNLSSLELGDSALYFCASSEGTEAFFGQGTRLTVV.

The V gene is TRBV7-9, the J gene TRBJ2-7, with TRBD1 matching 8 bases. Germline assignment: CDR1 SEHNR and CDR2 FQNEAQ (reference sequence). The CDR3 runs to 18 residues. With 4 bases clipped from V and 2 bases from J, the junction kept 16 bases outside the gene matches. This CDR3 reads CASSSKPLSGTGPYEQYF. CDR3 bases: TGTGCCAGCAGCTCTAAACCCCTATCCGGGACAGGCCCCTACGAGCAGTACTTC.

This chain links TRBV7-9 with TRBJ2-1; a weak D match, TRBD2 (7 bases). V was clipped by 1 base and J by 6 bases, with 19 bases between them. CDR1 is SEHNR, CDR2 FQNEAQ, per germline (reference sequence). The CDR3 is 17 residues long. CDR3 in DNA: TGTGCCAGCAGCTTAGGCCTCTTGGGGGGAGGGGGCAATGAGCAGTTCTTC. This translates into CASSLGLLGGGGNEQFF.

V and J are TRBV29-1 and TRBJ2-1; 7 bases fit TRBD1. Germline-derived CDR1 and CDR2 are SQVTM and ANQGSEA. The ends lost 5 bases at V and 3 bases at J; junction bases unmatched: 10. The CDR3 is made up of 15 amino acids. The CDR3 DNA follows: TGCAGCGTTCAAATGGGGAACAGGGGCTACAATGAGCAGTTCTTC. Translated: CSVQMGNRGYNEQFF.

This clone has more than one count but fewer than ten. This chain links TRBV4-2 with TRBJ1-5; D remains ambiguous. The germline V and J ends were trimmed by 0 bases and 7 bases, with 7 bases remaining between them. This CDR3 region has 13 residues. Germline CDR1 is LGHNA and CDR2 is YNFKEQ. CDR3 amino acids: CASSQDAGQPQHF. The DNA for the CDR3 is TGTGCCAGCAGCCAAGATGCGGGACAGCCCCAGCATTTT.

This clone occurred once. This sequence joins TRBV27 and TRBJ1-2, with 7 positions matching TRBD1. J lost 8 bases, V lost 3 bases, and 12 bases had no gene match. The germline CDR1 and CDR2 sequences are MNHEY and SMNVEV (reference sequence). This CDR3 spans 15 amino acids. The CDR3 DNA reads as TGTGCCAGCAGTTTTTCACTCGACAGGGTCGAGGGCTACACCTTC. This encodes CASSFSLDRVEGYTF.